These 21 T cell receptor beta chains were all obtained from the same sample, sequenced in a study of cytomegalovirus exposure and HLA in healthy donors. PCR involved 60 Vbeta and 13 Jbeta primers. Here immunoSEQ multiplex PCR was the method, and the copy in TCRdb shows in-frame clones only, minus some. The sample contains 150,000 to 200,000 clones, 81% of which appear only once. Source material: PBMCs. All receptors derive from a man aged 18 to 29 in good health and CMV-seronegative.

The chain carries TRBV21-1 and TRBJ2-7; no check of the table's D call, TRBD1, against the DNA was made. TRBV21-1 counts as a pseudogene. This CDR3 has 16 amino acids. CDR3 amino acids: CASSHPGTGGLWEQYF. CDR3 bases: TGTGCCAGCAGCCATCCCGGGACAGGGGGTCTTTGGGAGCAGTACTTC.

The J gene is TRBJ2-3, the V gene TRBV2, with D possibly being TRBD2 (7 bases). Germline V gene sequence: CDR1 SNHLY, CDR2 FYNNEI. V lost 0 bases and J lost 0, with 13 bases in between. The CDR3 length is 17 residues. The CDR3: CASSEAAGAPSTDTQYF. The CDR3, as DNA: TGTGCCAGCAGTGAAGCTGCGGGGGCCCCTAGCACAGATACGCAGTATTTT. Combining the CDR3 with reference TRBV2 and TRBJ2-3 gives the whole variable domain EPEVTQTPSHQVTQMGQEVILRCVPISNHLYFYWYRQILGQKVEFLVSFYNNEISEKSEIFDDQFSVERPDGSNFTLKIRSTKLEDSAMYFCASSEAAGAPSTDTQYFGPGTRLTVL.

The chain uses TRBV5-8 and TRBJ2-1; 9 positions match TRBD2. V lost 1 base, J lost 6 bases, and 5 bases stayed unmatched. This CDR3 has 15 amino acids. CDR1 and CDR2 from the germline V gene are SGHTS and YDEGEE. CDR3 DNA sequence: TGTGCCAGCAGCTTGAGGCGGGGGGGCCGCAATGAGCAGTTCTTC. Amino acids: CASSLRRGGRNEQFF.

With respect to this clone: One end of the junction fails to match germline, which may point to a read error. The CDR3 DNA follows: TGTGCCAGTAGCGGGGGGGACTGGAGCAGCACAGATACGCAGTATTTT. Protein sequence: CASSGGDWSSTDTQYF. The rearrangement joins TRBV9 to TRBJ2-3; TRBD2 agrees at 11 bases. Germline V lookup: CDR1 SGDLS, CDR2 YYNGEE. The CDR3 covers 16 residues.

CDR3 residues: CASSYVAAGKNTDTQYF. For the CDR3, the DNA is TGTGCCAGCAGCTATGTCGCCGCGGGCAAGAACACAGATACGCAGTATTTT. The chain is built from TRBV7-8 and TRBJ2-3; D might be TRBD2 (5 bases). The V end lost 4 bases, the J end lost 2 bases, and 19 bases lay between the germline ends. The CDR3 extends over 17 amino acids. Germline CDR1 SGHVS, CDR2 FQNEAQ.

This clone has only one observation. J is TRBJ2-1 and V is TRBV6-1; 7 nucleotides match TRBD2. CDR3 length: 15 amino acids. Germline values: CDR1 MNHNS, CDR2 SASEGT. J lost 7 bases, V lost 6 bases, and 12 bases had no gene match. The CDR3 nucleotides are TGTGCCAGCAGGTCTATAGGACTAGGAGAGAATGAGCAGTTCTTC. Protein: CASRSIGLGENEQFF.

The chain couples TRBV13 to TRBJ2-1, with D possibly TRBD2 on 6 matching bases. In germline, CDR1 is PRHDT, CDR2 FYEKMQ (reference sequence). Trimming cost V 0 bases and J 0 bases, with 9 bases left between them. The CDR3 has 16 amino acids. The chain's CDR3 is CASSLGGGSSYNEQFF. The CDR3 nucleotides are TGTGCCAGCAGCTTAGGTGGAGGGAGCTCCTACAATGAGCAGTTCTTC.

The chain is built from TRBV29-1 and TRBJ1-2; D gene ambiguous. V was shortened by 6 bases and J by 0 bases, with 11 bases between the two germline ends. Germline CDR1 SQVTM, CDR2 ANQGSEA. The CDR3 spans 13 residues. The CDR3 here is CSVAGRANYGYTF. The CDR3 bases are TGCAGCGTAGCAGGAAGAGCTAACTATGGCTACACCTTC.

The chain combines TRBV4-2 with TRBJ2-7; 13 bases map to TRBD2. The CDR3 totals 18 residues. Germline V lookup: CDR1 LGHNA, CDR2 YNFKEQ. The trim removed 4 bases at V and 6 bases at J, leaving 15 bases unmatched. CDR3 in amino acids: CASSRDAVRLAGGLEQYF. CDR3 in DNA: TGTGCCAGCAGCCGTGATGCAGTTCGACTAGCGGGAGGACTCGAGCAGTACTTC.

In this sample, this clone turned up once. The chain joins TRBV28 to TRBJ2-7; TRBD1 matches at 11 bases. CDR1 and CDR2 from the germline V gene are MDHEN and SYDVKM. The J segment lost 1 base and the V segment lost 1 base, leaving 9 bases of the junction unmatched. The CDR3 contains 18 residues. For the CDR3, the DNA is TGTGCCAGCAGTTTATCCCTAGGACAGGGGGCGGATTCCTACGAGCAGTACTTC. Its translation is CASSLSLGQGADSYEQYF. Full variable domain (remainder filled in from reference TRBV28 and TRBJ2-7): DVKVTQSSRYLVKRTGEKVFLECVQDMDHENMFWYRQDPGLGLRLIYFSYDVKMKEKGDIPEGYSVSREKKERFSLILESASTNQTSMYLCASSLSLGQGADSYEQYFGPGTRLTVT.

The chain combines TRBV29-1 with TRBJ2-2, with D possibly matching TRBD2 (5 bases). Looked up from germline, CDR1 is SQVTM and CDR2 is ANQGSEA. Deletions cut 7 bases from V and 2 bases from J, with 17 bases between. CDR3 size: 15 residues. Here the CDR3 DNA reads TGCAGCGCAGTTCATCAAGCGGAAAACACCGGGGAGCTGTTTTTT. Translated: CSAVHQAENTGELFF.

V is TRBV11-3 and J is TRBJ2-3; 9 nucleotides agree with TRBD2. Losses at the gene ends were 4 bases for V and 6 bases for J; bases not matched to a gene: 8. This CDR3 has 15 amino acids. Per the germline V gene, CDR1 is SGHNT and CDR2 is YENEEA. The DNA of the CDR3 is TGTGCCAGCAGCTATGGGACTAGCCCCGCCGATACGCAGTATTTT. Translated, it gives CASSYGTSPADTQYF.

Concerning this clone: A junction end diverges from the germline sequence, so it may reflect a read error. The rearrangement joins TRBV4-2 to TRBJ2-1; TRBD1 matches at 7 bases. This CDR3 is 13 amino acids long. CDR1 and CDR2 (germline): LGHNA, YNFKEQ. CDR3 sequence: CASTQAVRTGLFF. The CDR3 coding sequence is TGTGCCAGCACCCAAGCCGTGCGGACAGGTTTGTTCTTC.

The V call is TRBV11-3, the J call TRBJ2-2; TRBD1 matches 8 bases. The junction had 6 bases not matched to a gene; V was cut back by 8 bases and J by 4 bases. The V gene's germline CDR1 is SGHNT and CDR2 YENEEA. The CDR3 runs to 14 residues. CDR3 sequence: CASGQGSGTGELFF. The CDR3 coding sequence is TGTGCCAGCGGACAGGGTTCGGGCACCGGGGAGCTGTTTTTT. Combining the CDR3 with reference TRBV11-3 and TRBJ2-2 gives the whole variable domain EAGVVQSPRYKIIEKKQPVAFWCNPISGHNTLYWYLQNLGQGPELLIRYENEEAVDDSQLPKDRFSAERLKGVDSTLKIQPAELGDSAVYLCASGQGSGTGELFFGEGSRLTVL.

This clone has more than one count but fewer than ten. The V gene is TRBV4-3, the J gene TRBJ1-4, with D perhaps matching TRBD1 (6 bases). CDR1 and CDR2 (germline): LGHNA, YSLEER. This CDR3 contains 15 residues. V was pared by 2 bases and J by 3 bases, with 10 bases between. DNA of the CDR3: TGCGCCAGCAGCCAATTGGACAGTTCTAATGAAAAACTGTTTTTT. Its translation is CASSQLDSSNEKLFF.

This chain joins TRBV6-4 and TRBJ2-3, with 8 nucleotides matching TRBD2. The CDR3 extends over 16 amino acids. The germline V gene has CDR1 MRHNA and CDR2 SNTAGT. The junction had 6 bases not matched to a gene; V was cut back by 4 bases and J by 0 bases. The CDR3 loop is CASSVTSGDSTDTQYF. For the CDR3, the DNA is TGTGCCAGCAGTGTCACTAGCGGCGATAGCACAGATACGCAGTATTTT.

This sequence joins TRBV6-5 and TRBJ1-6; D might be TRBD1 (5 bases). V was pared by 6 bases and J by 7 bases, with 13 bases between. The CDR3 has 14 amino acids. Germline V gives CDR1 MNHEY, CDR2 SVGAGI. CDR3 DNA: TGTGCCAGCAGGCGTCAGGGAGGAAATTCACCCCTCCACTTT. Translation gives CASRRQGGNSPLHF.

The chain has TRBV5-8 and TRBJ2-1; 7 bases line up with TRBD2. Trimming cost V 4 bases and J 7 bases; bases outside gene matches: 8. CDR1 SGHTS and CDR2 YDEGEE come from the germline V gene. The CDR3 is made up of 14 amino acids. The CDR3 spells CASSGRGLLNEQFF. CDR3 nucleotide sequence: TGTGCCAGCAGCGGGAGGGGACTCCTAAATGAGCAGTTCTTC.

The chain couples TRBV18 to TRBJ2-2; tentative D call: TRBD1 (6 bases). V lost 2 bases, J lost 1 base, and 8 bases lay in between. Germline assignment: CDR1 KGHSH and CDR2 LQKENI. This CDR3 contains 15 residues. The CDR3 loop reads CASSPGGLNTGELFF. The CDR3 DNA is TGTGCCAGCTCACCAGGGGGCTTGAACACCGGGGAGCTGTTTTTT.

The chain is built from TRBV7-8 and TRBJ1-5; weak D call: TRBD1 (6 bases). CDR1 is SGHVS and CDR2 is FQNEAQ in the germline V gene. Trimming took 1 base from V and 4 from J, leaving 23 bases between them. The length of the CDR3 is 19 residues. The CDR3, as DNA: TGTGCCAGCAGCTTAGATCGGGCTATACAGGGCCCCACTAATCAGCCCCAGCATTTT. Protein: CASSLDRAIQGPTNQPQHF.

The V call is TRBV15, the J call TRBJ1-3; TRBD1 is a possible D gene (6 bases). Deletions cut 0 bases from V and 0 bases from J, with 9 bases between. There are 16 residues in the CDR3. Germline assignment: CDR1 LNHNV and CDR2 YYDKDF (reference sequence). DNA of the CDR3: TGTGCCACCAGCAGAGACAGGGGTTTCTCTGGAAACACCATATATTTT. Its translation is CATSRDRGFSGNTIYF.